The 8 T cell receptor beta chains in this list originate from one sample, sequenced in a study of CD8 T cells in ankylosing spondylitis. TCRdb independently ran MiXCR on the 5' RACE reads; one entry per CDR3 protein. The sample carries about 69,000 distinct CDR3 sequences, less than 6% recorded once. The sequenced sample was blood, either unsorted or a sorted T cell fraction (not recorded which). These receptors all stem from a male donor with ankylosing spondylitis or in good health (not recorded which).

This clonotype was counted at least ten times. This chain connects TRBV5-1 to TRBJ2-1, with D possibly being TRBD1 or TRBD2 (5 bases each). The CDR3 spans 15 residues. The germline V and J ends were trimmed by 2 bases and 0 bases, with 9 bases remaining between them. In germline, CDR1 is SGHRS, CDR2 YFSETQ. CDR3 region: CASSFARGSYNEQFF. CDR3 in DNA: TGCGCCAGCAGCTTCGCGAGGGGCTCCTACAATGAGCAGTTCTTC.

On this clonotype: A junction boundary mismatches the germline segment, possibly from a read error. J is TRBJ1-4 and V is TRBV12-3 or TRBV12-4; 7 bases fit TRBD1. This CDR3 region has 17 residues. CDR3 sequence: CASSFTGAAATNAKLFF. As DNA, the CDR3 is TGTGCCAGCAGTTTTACAGGGGCGGCTGCTACTAATGCAAAACTGTTTTTT.

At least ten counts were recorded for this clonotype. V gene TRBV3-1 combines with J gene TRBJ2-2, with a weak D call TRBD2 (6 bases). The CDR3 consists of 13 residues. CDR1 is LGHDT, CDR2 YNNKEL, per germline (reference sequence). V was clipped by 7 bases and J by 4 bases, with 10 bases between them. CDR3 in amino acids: CASTGGPTGELFF. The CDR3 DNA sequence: TGTGCCAGCACCGGAGGGCCCACCGGGGAGCTGTTTTTT.

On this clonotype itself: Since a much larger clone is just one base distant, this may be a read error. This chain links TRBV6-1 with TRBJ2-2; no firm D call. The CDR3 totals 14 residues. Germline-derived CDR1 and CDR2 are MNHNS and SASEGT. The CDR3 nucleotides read TGTGCCAACAGTCTTCAGGTGAACACCGGGGAGCTGTTTTTT. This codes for CANSLQVNTGELFF.

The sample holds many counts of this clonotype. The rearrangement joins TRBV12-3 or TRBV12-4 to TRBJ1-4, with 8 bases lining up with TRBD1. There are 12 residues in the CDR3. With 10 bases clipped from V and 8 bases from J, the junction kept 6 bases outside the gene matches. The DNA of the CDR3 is TGTGCCACTCGACAGGGGCGGGAAAAACTGTTTTTT. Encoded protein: CATRQGREKLFF.

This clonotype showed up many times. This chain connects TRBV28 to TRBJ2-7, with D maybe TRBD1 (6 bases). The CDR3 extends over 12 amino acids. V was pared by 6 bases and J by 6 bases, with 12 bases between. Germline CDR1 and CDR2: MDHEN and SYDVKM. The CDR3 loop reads CASRDSPGEQYF. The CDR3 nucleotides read TGTGCCAGCAGGGACAGTCCTGGCGAGCAGTACTTC.

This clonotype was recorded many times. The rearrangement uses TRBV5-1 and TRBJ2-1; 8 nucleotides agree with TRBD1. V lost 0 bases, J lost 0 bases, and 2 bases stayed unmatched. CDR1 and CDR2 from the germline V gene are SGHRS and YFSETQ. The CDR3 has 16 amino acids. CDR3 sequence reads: CASSLATGGSYNEQFF. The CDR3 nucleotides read TGCGCCAGCAGCTTGGCAACAGGGGGCTCCTACAATGAGCAGTTCTTC.

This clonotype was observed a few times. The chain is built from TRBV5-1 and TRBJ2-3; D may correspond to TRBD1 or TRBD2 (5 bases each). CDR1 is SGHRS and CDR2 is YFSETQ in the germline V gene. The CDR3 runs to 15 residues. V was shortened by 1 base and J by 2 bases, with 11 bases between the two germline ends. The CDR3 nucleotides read TGCGCCAGCAGCTTGCGGGGACCCGTCACAGATACGCAGTATTTT. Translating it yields CASSLRGPVTDTQYF.